A selection of T cell receptor beta chains follows, all from one sample in a study of cytomegalovirus exposure and HLA in healthy donors. The table came from immunoSEQ multiplex PCR; TCRdb's copy has only in-frame clones and leaves some out. The table has 150,000 to 200,000 clones, roughly 79% seen once. Sequences were obtained from PBMCs. Receptors originate from a woman aged 50 to 60 in good health and CMV-seronegative. Both conserved end residues are part of each CDR3. Fields, in order: CDR3 length, J gene, V gene, clone size, D gene, CDR3 protein, CDR3 DNA. D genes are given only for firm matches. The listing skips clone size in some rows; elsewhere it reads once, few, many or a size class.

15,TRBJ1-1,TRBV5-8,few,TRBD1,CASSRGTGVNTEAFF,TGTGCCAGCAGCCGGGGGACAGGGGTGAACACTGAAGCTTTCTTT
16,TRBJ2-7,TRBV28,-,TRBD2,CASSSPTSGGSYEQYF,TGTGCCAGCAGTTCCCCCACTAGCGGGGGTTCCTACGAGCAGTACTTC
12,TRBJ2-5,TRBV4-3,-,-,CASSQDWQTQYF,TGCGCCAGCAGCCAAGATTGGCAGACCCAGTACTTC
12,TRBJ2-5,TRBV30,-,-,CAWRRGQETQYF,TGTGCCTGGAGGAGAGGCCAAGAGACCCAGTACTTC
13,TRBJ2-5,TRBV6-5,-,-,CASSAGQWETQYF,TGTGCCAGCAGTGCGGGACAGTGGGAGACCCAGTACTTC
12,TRBJ1-1,TRBV19,-,-,CASSPPGIEAFF,TGTGCCAGTAGTCCCCCAGGGATCGAAGCTTTCTTT
19,TRBJ2-2,TRBV9,-,TRBD2,CASSVSGLAGGIITGELFF,TGTGCCAGCAGCGTAAGCGGACTAGCGGGAGGGATAATCACCGGGGAGCTGTTTTTT
15,TRBJ1-1,TRBV9,-,-,CASSVEVTGRTEAFF,TGTGCCAGCAGCGTAGAAGTCACAGGGCGCACTGAAGCTTTCTTT
13,TRBJ2-2,TRBV6-6,-,-,CASSYPWSGGLFF,TGTGCCAGTAGTTACCCTTGGTCCGGGGGGCTGTTTTTT
14,TRBJ1-4,TRBV19,-,-,CASRSAGEFEKLFF,TGTGCCAGTAGATCGGCAGGGGAATTTGAAAAACTGTTTTTT
16,TRBJ1-1,TRBV7-2,-,-,CASSSYKTGMDTEAFF,TGTGCCAGCAGCTCTTATAAAACAGGGATGGACACTGAAGCTTTCTTT
13,TRBJ2-7,TRBV28,-,-,CASSSSRFYEQYF,TGTGCCAGCAGTTCTTCCAGATTCTACGAGCAGTACTTC
14,TRBJ2-2,TRBV10-3,-,-,CAISESNRAGELFF,TGTGCCATCAGTGAGTCGAACCGGGCCGGGGAGCTGTTTTTT
14,TRBJ2-1,TRBV6-1,-,TRBD2,CASQTSGNYNEQFF,TGTGCCAGCCAGACTAGCGGGAACTACAATGAGCAGTTCTTC
15,TRBJ1-4,TRBV18,-,-,CASSLVGGPYEKLFF,TGTGCCAGCTCCCTAGTGGGAGGACCGTATGAAAAACTGTTTTTT
12,TRBJ2-1,TRBV28,-,TRBD1,CASSLFDRGEFF,TGTGCCAGCAGTTTATTTGACAGGGGGGAGTTCTTC
14,TRBJ2-2,TRBV5-1,-,-,CASSQVGAPGELFF,TGCGCCAGCAGTCAGGTGGGAGCACCCGGGGAGCTGTTTTTT
12,TRBJ2-1,TRBV5-1,-,-,CASSLPGNEQFF,TGCGCCAGCAGCTTACCGGGCAATGAGCAGTTCTTC